These 3 T cell receptor beta chains were all obtained from the same sample, sequenced in a study of T-cell reconstitution after alpha-beta-depleted transplantation in children. The study's findings and limits: One year after transplant, T-cell counts and diversity came mostly from newly produced T cells.

No antigens are known for them. Preparation of the TCRbeta library was carried out with unique molecular identifiers. TCRdb itself ran the PCR reads through MiXCR, one entry per CDR3 protein. The sample includes about 300,000 distinct CDR3 sequences, over 7.5% of them seen just once. This sample comprised peripheral blood, obtained 360 days after TCRalphabeta/CD19-depleted stem cell transplant. The receptors were gathered from a female patient aged 2 to 10 who had a stem cell transplant for Fanconi anemia, so the T cells may come from the graft donor.

This clonotype was seen ten or more times. This rearrangement joins TRBV12-3 or TRBV12-4 to TRBJ1-6; unclear D gene. Trimming cost V 3 bases and J 6 bases, with 3 bases left between them. The CDR3 is 12 amino acids. As DNA, the CDR3 is TGTGCCAGCAGTTTTGGTAATTCACCCCTCCACTTT. It is translated as CASSFGNSPLHF.

The chain employs TRBV4-2 and TRBJ1-2; 9 bases match TRBD1. CDR3 length: 19 residues. Per the germline V gene, CDR1 is LGHNA and CDR2 is YNFKEQ. V was pared by 5 bases and J by 6 bases, with 22 bases of the junction left unmatched. The CDR3 loop reads CASSTRDRELPRAGHGYTF. The CDR3 DNA sequence: TGTGCCAGCAGCACGCGGGACAGGGAACTTCCAAGGGCCGGCCATGGCTACACCTTC.

This clonotype was detected a few times. The rearrangement uses TRBV14 and TRBJ2-5; D remains unclear. The CDR3 is 15 amino acids. In germline, CDR1 is SGHDN, CDR2 FVKESK. V was cut by 2 bases and J by 4 bases, with 14 bases left in between. The DNA of the CDR3 is TGTGCCAGCAGCCAAAAGATCAGTCTACGAGAGACCCAGTACTTC. This codes for CASSQKISLRETQYF.